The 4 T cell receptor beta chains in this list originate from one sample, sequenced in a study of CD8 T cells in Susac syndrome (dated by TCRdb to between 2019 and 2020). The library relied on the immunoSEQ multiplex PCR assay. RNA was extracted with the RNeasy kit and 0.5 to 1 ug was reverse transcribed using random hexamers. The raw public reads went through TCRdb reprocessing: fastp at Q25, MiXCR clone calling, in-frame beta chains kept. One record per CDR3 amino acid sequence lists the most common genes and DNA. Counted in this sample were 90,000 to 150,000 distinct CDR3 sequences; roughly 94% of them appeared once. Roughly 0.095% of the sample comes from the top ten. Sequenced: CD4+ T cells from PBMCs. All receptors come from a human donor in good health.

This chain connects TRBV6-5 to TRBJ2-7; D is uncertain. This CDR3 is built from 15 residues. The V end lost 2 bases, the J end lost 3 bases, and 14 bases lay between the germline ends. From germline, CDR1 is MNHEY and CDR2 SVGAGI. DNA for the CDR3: TGTGCCAGCAGTTACAGCTTTCTCGGAGACTACGAGCAGTACTTC. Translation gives CASSYSFLGDYEQYF.

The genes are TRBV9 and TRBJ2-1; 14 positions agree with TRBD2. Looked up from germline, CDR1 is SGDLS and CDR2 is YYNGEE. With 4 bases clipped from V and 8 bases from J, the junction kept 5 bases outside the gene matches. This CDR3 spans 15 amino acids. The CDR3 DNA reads TGTGCCAGCAGCCCTTGGGGACTAGCGGGAGATGAGCAGTTCTTC. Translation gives CASSPWGLAGDEQFF.

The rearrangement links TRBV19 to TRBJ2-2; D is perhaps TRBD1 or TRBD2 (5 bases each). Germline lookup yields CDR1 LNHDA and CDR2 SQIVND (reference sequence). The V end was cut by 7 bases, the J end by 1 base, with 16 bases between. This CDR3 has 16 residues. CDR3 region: CASTLGGNKNTGELFF. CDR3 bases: TGTGCCAGTACCCTTGGGGGAAATAAGAACACCGGGGAGCTGTTTTTT.

The CDR3 sequence is CASSQLLAGPYEQYF. CDR3 bases: TGCGCCAGCAGCCAACTCCTAGCTGGGCCATACGAGCAGTACTTC. The V gene is TRBV4-3, the J gene TRBJ2-7; possibly TRBD2 for D (5 bases). This CDR3 has 15 residues. The V end lost 2 bases, the J end lost 4 bases, and 15 bases lay between the germline ends. Germline CDR1 is LGHNA and CDR2 is YSLEER.